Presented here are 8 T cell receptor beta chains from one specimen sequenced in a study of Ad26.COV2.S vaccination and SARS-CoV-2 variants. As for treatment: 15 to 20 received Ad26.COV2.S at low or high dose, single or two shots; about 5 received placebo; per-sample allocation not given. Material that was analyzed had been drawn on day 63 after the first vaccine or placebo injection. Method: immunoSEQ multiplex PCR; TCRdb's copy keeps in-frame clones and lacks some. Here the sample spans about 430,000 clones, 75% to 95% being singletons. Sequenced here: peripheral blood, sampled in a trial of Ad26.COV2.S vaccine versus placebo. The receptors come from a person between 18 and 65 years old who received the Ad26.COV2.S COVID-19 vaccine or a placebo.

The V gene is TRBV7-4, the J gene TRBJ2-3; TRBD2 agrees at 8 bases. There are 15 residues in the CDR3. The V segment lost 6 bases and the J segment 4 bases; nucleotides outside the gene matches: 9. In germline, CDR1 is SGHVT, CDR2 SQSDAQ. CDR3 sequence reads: CASRPIAGRADTQYF. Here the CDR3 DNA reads TGTGCCAGCAGACCGATAGCGGGACGGGCAGATACGCAGTATTTT.

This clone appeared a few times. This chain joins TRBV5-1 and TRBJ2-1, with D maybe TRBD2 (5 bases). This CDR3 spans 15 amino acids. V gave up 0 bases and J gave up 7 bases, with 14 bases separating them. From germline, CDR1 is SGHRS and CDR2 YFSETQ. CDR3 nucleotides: TGCGCCAGCAGCTTGGGCTTGTCGGGATTAAATGAGCAGTTCTTC. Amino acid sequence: CASSLGLSGLNEQFF.

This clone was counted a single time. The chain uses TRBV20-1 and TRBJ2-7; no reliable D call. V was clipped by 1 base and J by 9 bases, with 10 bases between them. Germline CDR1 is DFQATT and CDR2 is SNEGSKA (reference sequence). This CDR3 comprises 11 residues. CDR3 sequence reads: CSARGPGLQYF. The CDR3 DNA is TGCAGTGCTAGAGGTCCCGGGTTGCAGTACTTC.

The CDR3 reads CASSKGTSGYQETQYF. CDR3 coding DNA: TGTGCCAGTAGTAAAGGGACTAGCGGTTACCAAGAGACCCAGTACTTC. The chain employs TRBV19 and TRBJ2-5; 11 bases line up with TRBD2. CDR1 is LNHDA and CDR2 is SQIVND in the germline V gene (reference sequence). J was trimmed by 0 bases and V by 4 bases; bases with no gene match: 4. The CDR3 is 16 residues long.

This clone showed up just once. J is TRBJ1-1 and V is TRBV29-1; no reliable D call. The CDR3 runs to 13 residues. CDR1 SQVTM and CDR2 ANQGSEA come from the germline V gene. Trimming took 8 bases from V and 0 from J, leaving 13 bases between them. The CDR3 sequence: CSTAQSMNTEAFF. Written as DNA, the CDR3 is TGCAGCACCGCACAGAGCATGAACACTGAAGCTTTCTTT.

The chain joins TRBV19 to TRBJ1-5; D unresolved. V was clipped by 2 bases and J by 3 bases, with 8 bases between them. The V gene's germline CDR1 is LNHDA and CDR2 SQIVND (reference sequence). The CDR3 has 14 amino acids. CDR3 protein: CASSITSPNQPQHF. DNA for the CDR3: TGTGCCAGTAGTATAACCAGCCCCAATCAGCCCCAGCATTTT.

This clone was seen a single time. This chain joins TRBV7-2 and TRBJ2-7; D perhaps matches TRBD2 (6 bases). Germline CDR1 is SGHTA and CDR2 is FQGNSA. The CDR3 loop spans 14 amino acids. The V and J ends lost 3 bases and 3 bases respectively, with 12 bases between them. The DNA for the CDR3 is TGTGCCAGCAGCTTCGACGGGGGATACTACGAGCAGTACTTC. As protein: CASSFDGGYYEQYF.

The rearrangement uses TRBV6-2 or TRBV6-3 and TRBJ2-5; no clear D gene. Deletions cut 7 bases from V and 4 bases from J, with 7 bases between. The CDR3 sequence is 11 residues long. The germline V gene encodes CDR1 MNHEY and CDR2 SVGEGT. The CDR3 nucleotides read TGTGCCAGCACCCCGGGAGAGACCCAGTACTTC. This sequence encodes CASTPGETQYF.